Reported below is one T cell receptor (beta chain). The antigen is undetermined. Only in-frame clones appear in the TCRdb table, and some are missing; sequencing was by immunoSEQ multiplex PCR. Of approximately 1.4 million clones listed, roughly 98% are singletons. The germline V gene encodes CDR1 SGHRS and CDR2 YFSETQ. Trimming cost V 4 bases and J 1 base, with 11 bases left between them. The CDR3 is 15 residues long. The record originates from a study of shared clonotypes between healthy human individuals. The study, taken as a whole, reports: The four-donor shared clonotypes exceeded non-shared clonotypes in generation probability, with non-shared ones scoring lower.

The sample consisted of naive CD4+ T cells sorted from blood. The sample's subset: CD45RA+ positively selected. This TCR came from a man aged 25-45 years in good health. V usage is TRBV5-1 and J usage is TRBJ2-2, with D perhaps TRBD1 (6 bases). CDR3 nucleotide sequence: TGCGCCAGCAGCACCGACAGGCTGAACACCGGGGAGCTGTTTTTT. Its protein product is CASSTDRLNTGELFF.